One and the same sample provided the 13 T cell receptor beta chains below, sequenced in a study of beta chain features in type 1 diabetes. Investigators reverse transcribed all isolated RNA, so they sequenced expressed TCRB transcripts. Generated by immunoSEQ multiplex PCR, the TCRdb table keeps only in-frame clones and is missing some. The sample lists about 700,000 clones, about an eighth occurring once. Study findings and constraints: Within each of all four CD4+ subsets, Type 1 diabetes patients had TCRB CDR3s that were moderately but significantly shorter.

These receptors' antigens are unknown. Material: naive CD4+ T cells from blood. All receptors derive from a man younger than 35 with type 1 diabetes.

The chain couples TRBV2 to TRBJ2-5; the match to TRBD2 covers 12 bases. CDR3 length: 15 residues. Losses at the gene ends were 4 bases for V and 0 bases for J; bases not matched to a gene: 0. CDR1 SNHLY and CDR2 FYNNEI come from the germline V gene. CDR3 loop: CASSGTSGDQETQYF. As DNA, the CDR3 is TGTGCCAGCAGTGGGACTAGCGGGGACCAAGAGACCCAGTACTTC.

V is TRBV12-5 and J is TRBJ1-6, with 10 bases identical to TRBD1. V lost 2 bases, J lost 0 bases, and 7 bases stayed unmatched. There are 19 residues in the CDR3. Germline V gene lookup returns CDR1 LGHNT and CDR2 FRNRAP. CDR3 loop: CASGLTTTGGYSYNSPLHF. DNA for the CDR3: TGTGCTAGTGGTTTGACGACGACAGGGGGCTACTCCTATAATTCACCCCTCCACTTT.

This clone was observed a few times. V gene TRBV7-9 combines with J gene TRBJ1-2; 7 bases align to TRBD1. This CDR3 has 16 residues. The V gene end was trimmed by 5 bases and the J gene end by 7 bases; junction bases not matched to a gene: 16. Germline V gene lookup returns CDR1 SEHNR and CDR2 FQNEAQ (reference sequence). The CDR3 spells CASSPKTPGQSGGYTF. CDR3 nucleotide sequence: TGTGCCAGCAGCCCCAAAACCCCGGGACAGTCGGGTGGCTACACCTTC.

Remarks on this clone: Within the sample, other DNA sequences also encode this same CDR3. This chain joins TRBV5-1 and TRBJ1-2; D is unclear. Trimming took off 0 bases at V and 2 bases at J, with 8 bases between the two ends. The CDR3 has 14 residues. Germline values: CDR1 SGHRS, CDR2 YFSETQ. The CDR3 is CASSLAGENYGYTF. Written as DNA, the CDR3 is TGCGCCAGCAGCTTGGCCGGAGAAAACTATGGCTACACCTTC.

This clone was seen only a few times. The chain is built from TRBV5-1 and TRBJ1-5; unclear D gene. Germline CDR1 reads SGHRS; CDR2 reads YFSETQ. The CDR3 extends over 14 amino acids. The germline V and J ends were trimmed by 4 bases and 2 bases, with 10 bases remaining between them. CDR3 nucleotides: TGCGCCAGCAGCCAGGCGGCTGGCAATCAGCCCCAGCATTTT. Translation gives CASSQAAGNQPQHF. Variable domain in full (rest from reference TRBV5-1 and TRBJ1-5): KAGVTQTPRYLIKTRGQQVTLSCSPISGHRSVSWYQQTPGQGLQFLFEYFSETQRNKGNFPGRFSGRQFSNSRSEMNVSTLELGDSALYLCASSQAAGNQPQHFGDGTRLSIL.

The table lists this clone with a count of one. This sample includes further DNA sequences coding for the same CDR3. The chain has TRBV30 and TRBJ1-4; unclear D gene. Trimming took 0 bases from V and 5 from J, leaving 1 base between them. CDR1 and CDR2 (germline): GTSNPN, SVGIG (reference sequence). The CDR3 is made up of 11 amino acids. CDR3 sequence reads: CAWSVNEKLFF. Written as DNA, the CDR3 is TGTGCCTGGAGTGTAAATGAAAAACTGTTTTTT.

V usage is TRBV27 and J usage is TRBJ1-1; the D gene is possibly TRBD1 (6 bases). CDR1 is MNHEY and CDR2 is SMNVEV in the germline V gene (reference sequence). The CDR3 is made up of 15 amino acids. Trimming took 7 bases from V and 2 from J, leaving 17 bases between them. Written as DNA, the CDR3 is TGTGCCAGCAAGGACAGCACAACCCTAAACACTGAAGCTTTCTTT. This gives the protein CASKDSTTLNTEAFF.

This clone was seen a few times. The genes are TRBV28 and TRBJ1-5; perhaps TRBD1 as D (5 bases). V lost 6 bases, J lost 1 base, and 7 bases lay in between. The germline gives CDR1 MDHEN, CDR2 SYDVKM. CDR3 length equals 13 residues. CDR3 nucleotides: TGTGCCAGCAGGGGACGGAGCAATCAGCCCCAGCATTTT. Translating it yields CASRGRSNQPQHF.

This clone turned up a few times. V is TRBV18 and J is TRBJ2-4; no firm D call. CDR3 length: 18 amino acids. V shed 3 bases and J shed 1 base, with 19 bases lying between them. Germline-derived CDR1 and CDR2 are KGHSH and LQKENI. Here the CDR3 DNA reads TGTGCCAGCTCACCTCGGAATTCGGGCTTGGGGGCCAAAAACATTCAGTACTTC. Translation gives CASSPRNSGLGAKNIQYF.

This clone has more than one count but fewer than ten. This sequence joins TRBV7-9 and TRBJ2-7; perhaps TRBD1 as D (6 bases). The germline V gene has CDR1 SEHNR and CDR2 FQNEAQ (reference sequence). The CDR3 runs to 14 residues. Trimming pared 5 bases from V and 5 bases from J, leaving 16 bases between. CDR3: CASSKRDTADEQYF. The CDR3 nucleotides are TGTGCCAGCAGCAAAAGGGACACGGCAGACGAGCAGTACTTC.

Concerning this clone: Other DNA variants within this sample encode the same CDR3. The chain employs TRBV20-1 and TRBJ2-1; D not certain. Deletions cut 7 bases from V and 7 bases from J, with 8 bases between. CDR1 DFQATT and CDR2 SNEGSKA come from the germline V gene (reference sequence). The length of the CDR3 is 10 residues. As DNA, the CDR3 is TGCAGTGTTTTGGGTAATGAGCAGTTCTTC. Amino acid sequence: CSVLGNEQFF.

This clone occurred a few times. The chain carries TRBV14 and TRBJ2-3, with D tentatively TRBD1 (5 bases). CDR1 is SGHDN, CDR2 FVKESK, per germline. The V end was cut by 4 bases, the J end by 8 bases, with 10 bases between. The CDR3 consists of 12 residues. The CDR3 reads CASSPPQGTQYF. The CDR3 nucleotides read TGTGCCAGCAGCCCTCCTCAGGGTACGCAGTATTTT.

The rearrangement links TRBV28 to TRBJ2-5; 8 bases are shared with TRBD1. The V and J ends lost 3 bases and 7 bases, in that order; junction bases with no gene match: 10. The CDR3 spans 15 residues. CDR1 MDHEN and CDR2 SYDVKM come from the germline V gene. CDR3 coding DNA: TGTGCCAGCAGTTTTATCTCGACAGGGGAAGGGACCCAGTACTTC. Translated, it gives CASSFISTGEGTQYF.